Following are 6 T cell receptor beta chains from one sample sequenced in a study of cytomegalovirus exposure and HLA in healthy donors. Primers for the PCR totalled 60 Vbeta and 13 Jbeta. Produced via immunoSEQ multiplex PCR; TCRdb's table is partial and in-frame only. The repertoire has some 190,000 clones, around four fifths of them found once; the top ten carry 1.5% to 2%. Input material: PBMCs. The receptor source for this set is a woman in her thirties in good health and CMV-seronegative.

This clone occurred a few times. The chain has TRBV13 and TRBJ2-1; maybe TRBD1 (6 bases). This CDR3 is built from 12 residues. CDR1 PRHDT and CDR2 FYEKMQ come from the germline V gene (reference sequence). With 6 bases removed from V and 8 bases from J, the gap between germline ends came to 11 bases. CDR3 sequence: CASRKEGDEQFF. CDR3 DNA sequence: TGTGCCAGCAGAAAAGAGGGGGATGAGCAGTTCTTC. The full variable domain, rest sourced from reference TRBV13 and TRBJ2-1, is AAGVIQSPRHLIKEKRETATLKCYPIPRHDTVYWYQQGPGQDPQFLISFYEKMQSDKGSIPDRFSAQQFSDYHSELNMSSLELGDSALYFCASRKEGDEQFFGPGTRLTVL.

The chain has TRBV29-1 and TRBJ2-4; 9 bases line up with TRBD2. CDR1 is SQVTM, CDR2 ANQGSEA, per germline. Losses at the gene ends were 1 base for V and 5 bases for J; bases not matched to a gene: 3. The CDR3 length is 14 residues. CDR3 sequence: CSVEGGTSQNIQYF. CDR3 bases: TGCAGCGTTGAAGGAGGGACTAGCCAAAACATTCAGTACTTC.

The J gene is TRBJ1-2, the V gene TRBV19; no firm D call. This CDR3 has 15 residues. CDR1 LNHDA and CDR2 SQIVND come from the germline V gene (reference sequence). The V gene lost 7 bases and the J gene lost 0 bases, with 15 bases spanning the gap. The CDR3 loop is CASNRVAVANYGYTF. DNA for the CDR3: TGTGCCAGTAATCGGGTCGCGGTCGCTAACTATGGCTACACCTTC.

The chain couples TRBV15 to TRBJ1-3; D is perhaps TRBD1 (6 bases). This CDR3 is 17 amino acids long. Germline CDR1 and CDR2: LNHNV and YYDKDF (reference sequence). V was clipped by 3 bases and J by 0 bases, with 15 bases between them. The CDR3: CATSRPGQFSSGNTIYF. Written as DNA, the CDR3 is TGTGCCACCAGCAGGCCCGGACAGTTTAGCTCTGGAAACACCATATATTTT.

The genes are TRBV4-1 and TRBJ1-1, with a tentative D call TRBD1 (5 bases). V was trimmed by 1 base and J by 4 bases, leaving 10 bases between them. CDR1 and CDR2 (germline): MGHRA, YSYEKL. The CDR3 contains 14 residues. The CDR3 loop is CASSQVAGFTEAFF. CDR3 DNA: TGCGCCAGCAGCCAAGTAGCAGGGTTCACTGAAGCTTTCTTT.

The chain employs TRBV9 and TRBJ2-1; TRBD1 aligns across 7 bases. Germline CDR1 is SGDLS and CDR2 is YYNGEE. There are 16 residues in the CDR3. Germline trimming cut 0 bases from V and 9 bases from J; bases unmatched to any gene: 12. CDR3 loop: CASSVAGDSPQGEQFF. The CDR3 coding sequence is TGTGCCAGCAGCGTAGCTGGGGACAGTCCTCAGGGTGAGCAGTTCTTC.